The 23 T cell receptor beta chains below come from one sample, sequenced in a study of T-cell memory formation after mild COVID-19. TCRdb analysed the 5' RACE reads with MiXCR anew, one entry per CDR3 protein. The sample contains hundreds of thousands of distinct CDR3 sequences, just over 20% of which appear only once. Sample: PBMCs or a T cell subset sorted from them (not recorded which). Source of these receptors: an adult woman who had mild COVID-19 (a few samples of this study predate the infection). Cell type and time point are not known.

For the CDR3, the DNA is TGTGCCAGCAGCCAGCTCGACAGGGGTAATGAAAAACTGTTTTTT. Translating gives CASSQLDRGNEKLFF. This sequence joins TRBV6-5 and TRBJ1-4; TRBD1 agrees at 8 bases. Germline lookup yields CDR1 MNHEY and CDR2 SVGAGI. V lost 6 bases to trimming and J lost 4 bases; unmatched junction nucleotides: 7. This CDR3 is 15 amino acids long.

This rearrangement joins TRBV7-6 to TRBJ2-7, with no clear D. Trimming left V 1 base short and J 7 bases short, with 11 bases between. The CDR3 has 13 residues. Per germline, CDR1 SGHVS and CDR2 FNYEAQ. CDR3 residues: CASSLEVWGEQYF. CDR3 DNA: TGTGCCAGCAGCTTAGAGGTCTGGGGAGAGCAGTACTTC.

This clonotype came up a few times. V gene TRBV20-1 combines with J gene TRBJ1-2; D gene uncertain. Trimming pared 5 bases from V and 5 bases from J, leaving 9 bases between. This CDR3 has 11 residues. The germline V gene has CDR1 DFQATT and CDR2 SNEGSKA (reference sequence). In DNA, the CDR3 is TGCAGTGCTCCCGGTCTGTATGGCTACACCTTC. It yields the protein CSAPGLYGYTF.

V usage is TRBV6-5 and J usage is TRBJ1-5; no firm D call. Germline CDR1 is MNHEY and CDR2 is SVGAGI. V lost 6 bases and J 5 bases, leaving 11 bases between the germline ends. The CDR3 has 13 amino acids. CDR3 DNA: TGTGCCAGCAGGCTAGATCATGATCAGCCCCAGCATTTT. Residues: CASRLDHDQPQHF.

CDR3 amino acids: CATHRDRENQPQHF. The CDR3 bases are TGTGCCACCCACCGGGACAGGGAAAATCAGCCCCAGCATTTT. This chain joins TRBV6-1 and TRBJ1-5; 9 bases map to TRBD1. Germline CDR1 is MNHNS and CDR2 is SASEGT. CDR3 length equals 14 residues. The V and J ends lost 10 bases and 4 bases, in that order; junction bases with no gene match: 8.

The V and J genes are TRBV11-2 and TRBJ2-7, with TRBD2 identical over 13 bases. V lost 6 bases and J lost 6; bases outside the gene matches: 11. The CDR3 spans 16 residues. Germline V gene lookup returns CDR1 SGHAT and CDR2 FQNNGV. For the CDR3, the DNA is TGTGCCAGCAGTGGCGGGACTAGCGGGAAGACGGTCGAGCAGTACTTC. This sequence encodes CASSGGTSGKTVEQYF.

V usage is TRBV6-5 and J usage is TRBJ1-1; 7 bases are a match to TRBD1. The CDR3 consists of 16 residues. V shed 0 bases, J shed 7 bases, and the junction held 11 bases outside the gene matches. Germline V lookup: CDR1 MNHEY, CDR2 SVGAGI. The CDR3 protein is CASSYSLMTGSNEAFF. CDR3 nucleotides: TGTGCCAGCAGTTACTCCCTTATGACAGGGAGCAATGAAGCTTTCTTT.

This clonotype was picked up a small number of times. The rearrangement joins TRBV7-3 to TRBJ2-1; D is uncertain. This CDR3 contains 14 residues. Trimming cost V 5 bases and J 3 bases, with 11 bases left between them. Per germline, CDR1 SGHTA and CDR2 FQGTGA. The CDR3 sequence is CASSPTPIYNEQFF. The CDR3 region has the DNA TGTGCCAGCAGCCCGACACCCATCTACAATGAGCAGTTCTTC.

This chain connects TRBV7-9 to TRBJ1-2; D is unclear. The length of the CDR3 is 13 residues. Germline CDR1 SEHNR, CDR2 FQNEAQ (reference sequence). V dropped 1 base and J dropped 3 bases, with 6 bases sitting between them. For the CDR3, the DNA is TGTGCCAGCAGCTTAGAGGACGACTATGGCTACACCTTC. It specifies CASSLEDDYGYTF.

This clonotype was counted between two and nine times. This chain joins TRBV20-1 and TRBJ1-5; D uncertain. Trimming pared 0 bases from V and 0 bases from J, leaving 6 bases between. The CDR3 contains 14 residues. Germline assignment: CDR1 DFQATT and CDR2 SNEGSKA (reference sequence). The CDR3 loop is CSARDGPSNQPQHF. As DNA, the CDR3 is TGCAGTGCTAGAGATGGGCCTAGCAATCAGCCCCAGCATTTT.

This clonotype was found many times. This rearrangement joins TRBV7-9 to TRBJ2-1; D is perhaps TRBD2 (6 bases). Germline CDR1 and CDR2: SEHNR and FQNEAQ (reference sequence). Trimming left V 0 bases short and J 3 bases short, with 9 bases between. This CDR3 region has 15 residues. The CDR3 DNA is TGTGCCAGCAGCTTAGCTAGCGGCGGCTACAATGAGCAGTTCTTC. This sequence encodes CASSLASGGYNEQFF.

This sequence joins TRBV24-1 and TRBJ2-5, with 15 bases that match TRBD2. Per the germline V gene, CDR1 is KGHDR and CDR2 is SFDVKD. The junction had 7 bases not matched to a gene; V was cut back by 2 bases and J by 4 bases. This CDR3 is built from 18 residues. The CDR3 sequence is CATSDSGTGLAGGETQYF. The CDR3 DNA sequence: TGTGCCACCAGTGATTCCGGCACGGGACTAGCGGGAGGAGAGACCCAGTACTTC.

The rearrangement links TRBV7-9 to TRBJ2-7, with D tentatively TRBD2 (6 bases). Per the germline V gene, CDR1 is SEHNR and CDR2 is FQNEAQ (reference sequence). V gave up 3 bases and J gave up 6 bases, with 15 bases separating them. CDR3 length: 14 amino acids. CDR3 bases: TGTGCCAGCAGCTTGGCGGGAACGAGAGGCGAGCAGTACTTC. Translation gives CASSLAGTRGEQYF.

The V call is TRBV7-9, the J call TRBJ2-1; 10 nucleotides align to TRBD2. The CDR3 is made up of 15 amino acids. Germline V gene sequence: CDR1 SEHNR, CDR2 FQNEAQ (reference sequence). The junction had 8 bases not matched to a gene; V was cut back by 5 bases and J by 7 bases. As DNA, the CDR3 is TGTGCCAGCAGCCCAAGCGGGAGGGAGAGAAATGAGCAGTTCTTC. Translated, it gives CASSPSGRERNEQFF.

The chain has TRBV30 and TRBJ2-7, with 9 bases fitting TRBD2. CDR3 size: 16 residues. Germline V gives CDR1 GTSNPN, CDR2 SVGIG (reference sequence). With V trimmed by 2 bases and J by 0 bases, 8 bases remained unmatched. CDR3 in DNA: TGTGCCTGGAGTAAAGCGGGAGGCCGTGTCTCCTACGAGCAGTACTTC. Protein: CAWSKAGGRVSYEQYF.

The chain recombines TRBV15 with TRBJ2-2, with D perhaps being TRBD1 or TRBD2 (6 bases each). Trimming removed 4 bases from V and 9 bases from J, with 12 bases in between. The CDR3 length is 13 residues. Germline V lookup: CDR1 LNHNV, CDR2 YYDKDF (reference sequence). CDR3 protein: CATSKGGQRELFF. The CDR3 coding sequence is TGTGCCACCAGCAAAGGGGGGCAACGGGAGCTGTTTTTT.

The sample holds many counts of this clonotype. The chain links TRBV18 to TRBJ2-2, with D unresolved. The V and J ends lost 8 bases and 0 bases respectively, with 4 bases between them. CDR3 length: 12 amino acids. From germline, CDR1 is KGHSH and CDR2 LQKENI. The CDR3: CASSPNTGELFF. The CDR3 nucleotides read TGTGCCAGCAGCCCGAACACCGGGGAGCTGTTTTTT.

This chain links TRBV20-1 with TRBJ1-2, with D hard to call. Germline CDR1 and CDR2: DFQATT and SNEGSKA (reference sequence). The V end was cut by 0 bases, the J end by 5 bases, with 25 bases between. The length of the CDR3 is 18 residues. CDR3: CSARDTQAGHPFVYGYTF. The CDR3 DNA reads as TGCAGTGCTAGAGATACTCAGGCAGGTCATCCTTTCGTATATGGCTACACCTTC.

The chain combines TRBV6-2 or TRBV6-3 with TRBJ2-1, with D hard to call. The CDR3 sequence is 15 residues long. The germline CDR1 and CDR2 sequences are MNHEY and SVGEGT. Between the trimmed V and J ends, which lost 4 bases and 1 base, there was a span of 11 bases. Here the CDR3 DNA reads TGTGCCAGCAGTTCCGCGGCACTATCCTACAATGAGCAGTTCTTC. Residues: CASSSAALSYNEQFF.

The chain carries TRBV25-1 and TRBJ2-3; D remains ambiguous. Trimming cost V 6 bases and J 1 base, with 23 bases left between them. The germline V gene has CDR1 MGHDK and CDR2 SYGVNS. CDR3 length equals 18 residues. The CDR3 sequence is CASSGRTELSSGTDTQYF. The CDR3 DNA reads TGTGCCAGCAGCGGCCGGACGGAGCTGTCTTCCGGCACAGATACGCAGTATTTT.

The sample holds a few counts of this clonotype. The chain carries TRBV12-3 or TRBV12-4 and TRBJ1-2, with 9 bases matching TRBD1. The trim removed 6 bases at V and 8 bases at J, leaving 7 bases unmatched. The CDR3 runs to 13 residues. CDR3 coding DNA: TGTGCCAGCAGACAGGGACAGGGTGGAGGCTACACCTTC. It codes for CASRQGQGGGYTF.

V gene TRBV6-5 combines with J gene TRBJ2-5; 8 bases are a match to TRBD2. V was pared by 5 bases and J by 4 bases, with 3 bases of the junction left unmatched. The germline gives CDR1 MNHEY, CDR2 SVGAGI. The CDR3 covers 13 residues. The CDR3 sequence is CASSRGGLETQYF. CDR3 DNA: TGTGCCAGCAGTCGGGGGGGCTTAGAGACCCAGTACTTC.

The CDR3 DNA is TGCAGCGTTGGGGGGCCAGACGAGCAGTACTTC. Protein: CSVGGPDEQYF. This chain uses TRBV29-1 with TRBJ2-7; tentative D call: TRBD1 (6 bases). There are 11 residues in the CDR3. V was clipped by 4 bases and J by 5 bases, with 9 bases between them. From germline, CDR1 is SQVTM and CDR2 ANQGSEA.